Listed below are T cell receptor beta chains from one sample, sequenced in a study of blood T cell repertoires in COVID-19. Sequenced by immunoSEQ multiplex PCR; TCRdb stores in-frame clones only, minus some. The profile shows about 210,000 clones, 88% of them singletons. The source material was PBMCs or T cells enriched from blood (not recorded which). Every receptor here comes from a woman aged 40-49 years with acute COVID-19. CDR3s include the opening cysteine and the closing phenylalanine or tryptophan. The D gene is left open where the match is weak. Part of the rows lack a size; the others show once, few, many or a class for expanded clones.

TRBJ2-1,.,.,TRBV5-1,CASSASGQEQFF,TGCGCCAGCAGCGCGAGCGGACAGGAGCAGTTCTTC
TRBJ1-3,.,.,TRBV25-1,CASSATDAGGNTIYF,TGTGCCAGCAGTGCCACGGATGCGGGCGGAAACACCATATATTTT
TRBJ2-5,TRBD1,.,TRBV6-5,CASSTGVETQYF,TGTGCCAGCAGTACAGGGGTCGAGACCCAGTACTTC
TRBJ2-1,TRBD2,.,TRBV2,CASSASSRSGAYNEQFF,TGTGCCAGCAGTGCGTCATCCCGGAGCGGGGCCTACAATGAGCAGTTCTTC
TRBJ2-6,TRBD2,.,TRBV19,CASRWTSGRFSGANVLTF,TGTGCCAGTAGGTGGACTAGCGGTCGTTTCTCTGGGGCCAACGTCCTGACTTTC
TRBJ2-3,TRBD2,.,TRBV5-1,CASSLEGLGLDTQYF,TGCGCCAGCAGCTTGGAGGGACTAGGCCTAGATACGCAGTATTTT
TRBJ2-1,TRBD2,.,TRBV11-2,CASSSGLAGGSYNEQFF,TGTGCCAGCAGTTCTGGACTAGCGGGGGGCTCCTACAATGAGCAGTTCTTC
TRBJ2-5,.,.,TRBV3-1/TRBV3-2,CASSQDHRDQETQYF,TGTGCCAGCAGCCAAGATCACAGGGACCAAGAGACCCAGTACTTC
TRBJ1-2,.,.,TRBV2,CASNSRTSYGYTF,TGTGCCAGCAACAGCAGGACATCCTATGGCTACACCTTC
TRBJ1-2,.,.,TRBV6-5,CASSIRTRSGYTF,TGTGCCAGCAGTATAAGGACTCGGTCTGGCTACACCTTC
TRBJ2-7,.,.,TRBV5-1,CASSLEGGGTKQYF,TGCGCCAGCAGCTTGGAGGGAGGGGGAACGAAGCAGTACTTC
TRBJ2-2,.,few,TRBV28,CASSLGFRAPGELFF,TGTGCCAGCAGTTTAGGTTTCCGAGCCCCTGGGGAGCTGTTTTTT
TRBJ1-6,TRBD1,.,TRBV5-4,CASRWDSDSPLHF,TGTGCCAGCAGGTGGGACAGCGATTCACCCCTCCACTTT
TRBJ2-3,TRBD2,.,TRBV7-2,CASSLGLAGNTDTQYF,TGTGCCAGCAGCTTAGGACTAGCGGGAAACACAGATACGCAGTATTTT
TRBJ1-2,.,.,TRBV2,CASSEKATDHGYTF,TGTGCCAGCAGTGAAAAGGCCACAGACCATGGCTACACCTTC
TRBJ1-1,TRBD1,.,TRBV19,CASSMWGQGRGTEAFF,TGTGCCAGTAGTATGTGGGGACAGGGCAGGGGCACTGAAGCTTTCTTT
TRBJ2-5,TRBD2,.,TRBV19,CASSIQASGRQETQYF,TGTGCCAGTAGTATCCAAGCTAGCGGGAGACAAGAGACCCAGTACTTC
TRBJ2-2,.,.,TRBV2,CASSGDWHTGELFF,TGTGCCAGCAGTGGGGACTGGCACACCGGGGAGCTGTTTTTT
TRBJ2-2,.,.,TRBV29-1,CSVVAGPNTGELFF,TGCAGCGTTGTCGCGGGGCCGAACACCGGGGAGCTGTTTTTT
TRBJ1-2,.,few,TRBV10-3,CAISESRVNYGYTF,TGTGCCATCAGTGAGTCGAGAGTCAACTATGGCTACACCTTC
TRBJ2-5,.,.,TRBV6-2/TRBV6-3,CASSLATSGAQYF,TGTGCCAGCAGTTTGGCTACCTCGGGGGCCCAGTACTTC
TRBJ1-2,TRBD1,.,TRBV7-9,CASSLDRGVEGYTF,TGTGCCAGCAGCTTAGACAGGGGGGTCGAAGGCTACACCTTC